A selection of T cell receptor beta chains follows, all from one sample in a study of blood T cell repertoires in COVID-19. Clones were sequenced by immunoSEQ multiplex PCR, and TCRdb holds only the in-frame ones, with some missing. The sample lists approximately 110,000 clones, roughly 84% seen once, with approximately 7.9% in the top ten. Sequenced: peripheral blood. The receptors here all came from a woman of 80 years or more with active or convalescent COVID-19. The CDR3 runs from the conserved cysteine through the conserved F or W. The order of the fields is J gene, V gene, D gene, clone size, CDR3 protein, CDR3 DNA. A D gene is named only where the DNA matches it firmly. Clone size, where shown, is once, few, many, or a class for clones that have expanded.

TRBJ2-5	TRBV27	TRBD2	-	CASSPRTSGNRETQYF	TGTGCCAGCAGCCCCAGGACTAGCGGGAACAGAGAGACCCAGTACTTC
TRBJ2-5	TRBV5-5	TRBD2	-	CASSILAGVGETQYF	TGTGCCAGCAGCATACTAGCGGGAGTTGGTGAGACCCAGTACTTC
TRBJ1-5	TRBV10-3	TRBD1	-	CAISDRQGGGQPQHF	TGTGCCATCAGTGACCGACAGGGTGGGGGTCAGCCCCAGCATTTT
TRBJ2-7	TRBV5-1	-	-	CASSHYEQYF	TGCGCCAGCAGCCACTACGAGCAGTACTTC
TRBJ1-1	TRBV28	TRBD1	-	CASSLGQGVFTEAFF	TGTGCCAGCAGTTTGGGACAGGGGGTTTTCACTGAAGCTTTCTTT
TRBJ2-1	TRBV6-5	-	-	CASRRGRTGNEQFF	TGTGCCAGCAGGCGGGGGCGGACGGGCAATGAGCAGTTCTTC
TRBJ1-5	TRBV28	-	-	CASSLFNQWDQGYQPQHF	TGTGCCAGCAGTTTATTCAATCAATGGGATCAGGGTTATCAGCCCCAGCATTTT
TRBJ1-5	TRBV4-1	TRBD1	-	CASSHQQGNQPQHF	TGCGCCAGCAGCCACCAACAGGGGAATCAGCCCCAGCATTTT
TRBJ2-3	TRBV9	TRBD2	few	CASSVVGTSGRADTQYF	TGTGCCAGCAGCGTAGTGGGGACTAGCGGGAGGGCAGATACGCAGTATTTT
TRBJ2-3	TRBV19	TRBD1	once	CASRSQTGATDTQYF	TGTGCCAGTAGATCACAGACAGGGGCAACAGATACGCAGTATTTT
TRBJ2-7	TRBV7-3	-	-	CASSPGGDLSYEQYF	TGTGCCAGCAGCCCCGGCGGGGACCTCTCCTACGAGCAGTACTTC
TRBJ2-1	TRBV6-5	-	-	CASSQTDQAYNEQFF	TGTGCCAGCAGCCAAACCGACCAGGCCTACAATGAGCAGTTCTTC
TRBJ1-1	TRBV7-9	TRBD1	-	CASTLEQGAAEAFF	TGTGCCAGCACCCTAGAACAGGGGGCCGCTGAAGCTTTCTTT
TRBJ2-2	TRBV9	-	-	CASSLSPGGKSPGELFF	TGTGCCAGCAGCCTTAGCCCTGGCGGGAAATCCCCCGGGGAGCTGTTTTTT
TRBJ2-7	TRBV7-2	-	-	CASSLQDNEQYF	TGTGCCAGCAGCTTACAGGATAACGAGCAGTACTTC
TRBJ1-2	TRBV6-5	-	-	CASSSGVVGYTF	TGTGCCAGCAGTTCAGGGGTAGTTGGCTACACCTTC
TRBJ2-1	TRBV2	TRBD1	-	CASRTGTGSYNEQFF	TGTGCCAGCAGGACTGGGACAGGGTCCTACAATGAGCAGTTCTTC
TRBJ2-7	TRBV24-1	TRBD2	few	CATSDRGDEQYF	TGTGCCACCAGTGATCGGGGGGACGAGCAGTACTTC